This entry describes one TCR beta chain. Antigen: not known. The data stem from a study of cytomegalovirus exposure and HLA in healthy donors. Study as a whole: The approximately 720 first-cohort repertoires and the 130 or so validation repertoires shared the same platform, a later analysis reported. General observations from the study: In vitro, a few CMV-associated chains proved specific for CMV antigens. Listed as cytomegalovirus-associated were around 160 TCR beta chains.

Measured with immunoSEQ multiplex PCR; TCRdb has only the in-frame clones, and not every one. There are tens of thousands of clones in the sample; about 91% occur only once, and 2% to 2.5% lies in the top ten. The donors belonged to the roughly 110-subject validation cohort, separate from the 666-subject first cohort. Germline V gene sequence: CDR1 DFQATT, CDR2 SNEGSKA (reference sequence). This CDR3 is built from 11 residues. Trimming removed 7 bases at V and 5 bases at J, with 11 bases between. This TCR was sampled from a woman aged 25 to 39 in good health and CMV-seronegative. Sample: PBMCs. The J gene is TRBJ1-1, the V gene TRBV20-1; a possible D gene is TRBD1 (5 bases). CDR3 loop: CSGAGRTEAFF. For the CDR3, the DNA is TGCAGTGGCGCAGGGAGGACTGAAGCTTTCTTT.